This TCR beta chain was recovered during a study of spatial heterogeneity in lung cancer. Study-wide findings and caveats: Ubiquitous expanded tumor TCRs appeared in blood more at resection than follow-up.

This clonotype came up a few times. Its antigen is not identified. Individually, TCR cDNA molecules were each labelled with a unique molecular identifier. TCRdb reanalysed the 5' RACE reads using MiXCR and keeps one entry per CDR3 protein. This table holds some 64,000 distinct CDR3 sequences, more than 7% found once. Time point in this sample: sample taken at primary tumor resection. Sequencing covered unsorted whole RNA taken from tumor, nontumor lung or frozen PBMC. The sample here was PBMCs, taken at surgery. The clonotype comes from a female donor with early-stage non-small cell lung cancer.

CDR3 in DNA: TGTGCCAGCAGCCAAGAGACAGGGACCTATGGCTACACCTTC. Translating gives CASSQETGTYGYTF. J is TRBJ1-2 and V is TRBV4-2; 7 bases align to TRBD1. Trimming cost V 0 bases and J 4 bases; bases outside gene matches: 2. Germline V gene lookup returns CDR1 LGHNA and CDR2 YNFKEQ. This CDR3 has 14 amino acids.